This T cell receptor beta chain was identified during a study of cytomegalovirus exposure and HLA in healthy donors. Of note for this clone: Its target is not known.

General observations from the study: Several of the most significant clusters were apparently associated with common viral pathogens in a later analysis. As confirmed in vitro, a few CMV-associated chains were specific for CMV antigens.

PCR used 60 Vbeta primers and 13 Jbeta primers. Original processing notes: Counted up in a later analysis, unique TCR beta chains came to some 75 million, with about 10 million shared. Clones were read by immunoSEQ multiplex PCR, and TCRdb kept only the in-frame ones, dropping some. V, J and clone size reflect that table, while D and trimming were determined from the DNA. This table lists fewer than 200,000 clones. This sequence originates from a man under 40 in good health and CMV-seronegative. The specimen sequenced was PBMCs.

CDR3 nucleotides: TGTGCCATCAGTGATCAAGGGGCGGCGGGAGATTTCGATGAGCAGTTCTTC. It is translated as CAISDQGAAGDFDEQFF. The chain has TRBV10-3 and TRBJ2-1; TRBD2 agrees at 7 bases. The CDR3 sequence is 17 residues long. The V segment lost 3 bases and the J segment 8 bases; nucleotides outside the gene matches: 16. Germline assignment: CDR1 ENHRY and CDR2 SYGVKD.